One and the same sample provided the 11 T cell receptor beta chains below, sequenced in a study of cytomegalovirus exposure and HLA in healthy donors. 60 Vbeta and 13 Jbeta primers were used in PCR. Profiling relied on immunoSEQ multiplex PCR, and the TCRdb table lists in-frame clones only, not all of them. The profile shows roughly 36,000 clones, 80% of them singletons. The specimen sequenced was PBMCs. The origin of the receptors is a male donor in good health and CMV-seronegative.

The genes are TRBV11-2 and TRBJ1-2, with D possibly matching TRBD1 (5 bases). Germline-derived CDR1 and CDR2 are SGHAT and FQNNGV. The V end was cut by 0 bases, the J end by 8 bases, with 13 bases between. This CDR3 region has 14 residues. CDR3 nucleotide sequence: TGTGCCAGCAGCTTAGAACCAGGGATGAGCGGCTACACCTTC. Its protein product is CASSLEPGMSGYTF.

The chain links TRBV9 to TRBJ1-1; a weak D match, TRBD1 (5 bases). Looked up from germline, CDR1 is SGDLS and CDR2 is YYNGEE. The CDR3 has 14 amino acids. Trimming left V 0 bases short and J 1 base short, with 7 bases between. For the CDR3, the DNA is TGTGCCAGCAGCGTAGGGGGCAGGAACACTGAAGCTTTCTTT. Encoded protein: CASSVGGRNTEAFF.

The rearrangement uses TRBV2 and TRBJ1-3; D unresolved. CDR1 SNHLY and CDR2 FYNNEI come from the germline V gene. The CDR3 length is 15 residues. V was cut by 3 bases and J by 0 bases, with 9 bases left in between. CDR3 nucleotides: TGTGCCAGCAGTGACGAGGGCTCCTCTGGAAACACCATATATTTT. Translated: CASSDEGSSGNTIYF.

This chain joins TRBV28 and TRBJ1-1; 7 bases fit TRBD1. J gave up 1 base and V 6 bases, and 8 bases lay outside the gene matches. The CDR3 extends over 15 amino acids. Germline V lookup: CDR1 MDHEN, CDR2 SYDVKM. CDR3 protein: CASRQPGQPNTEAFF. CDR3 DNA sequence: TGTGCCAGCAGACAACCGGGACAGCCGAACACTGAAGCTTTCTTT.

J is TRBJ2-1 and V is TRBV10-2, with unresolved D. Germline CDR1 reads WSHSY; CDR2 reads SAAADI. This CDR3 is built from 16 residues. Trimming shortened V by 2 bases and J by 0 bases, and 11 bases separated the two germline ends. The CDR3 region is CASSEEVGVSYNEQFF. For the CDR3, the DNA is TGCGCCAGCAGTGAGGAAGTAGGAGTCTCCTACAATGAGCAGTTCTTC.

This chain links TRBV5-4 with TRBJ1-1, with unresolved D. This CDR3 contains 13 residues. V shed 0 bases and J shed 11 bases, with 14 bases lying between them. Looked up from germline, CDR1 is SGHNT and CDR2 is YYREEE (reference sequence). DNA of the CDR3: TGTGCCAGCAGCTTGGGCGATTATAGCCCGGCTTTCTTT. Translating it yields CASSLGDYSPAFF.

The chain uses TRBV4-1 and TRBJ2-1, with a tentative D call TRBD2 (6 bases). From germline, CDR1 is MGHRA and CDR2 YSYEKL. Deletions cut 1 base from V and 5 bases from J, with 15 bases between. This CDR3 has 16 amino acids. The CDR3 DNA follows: TGCGCCAGCAGCCAAGTTAGCGGCATTGAAAACAATGAGCAGTTCTTC. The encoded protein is CASSQVSGIENNEQFF.

For the CDR3, the DNA is TGCGCCAGCAGCCGAGACAGGGGGCTCGTGAACACTGAAGCTTTCTTT. It yields the protein CASSRDRGLVNTEAFF. V is TRBV4-3 and J is TRBJ1-1, with TRBD1 matching over 10 bases. Trimming removed 4 bases from V and 0 bases from J; junction bases left unmatched: 5. Germline CDR1 is LGHNA and CDR2 is YSLEER. The CDR3 extends over 16 amino acids.

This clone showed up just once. DNA of the CDR3: TGCGCCAGCAGCTTGGGTCCCCAGGGGGAGGAGAATGAAAAACTGTTTTTT. Amino acids: CASSLGPQGEENEKLFF. The chain couples TRBV5-1 to TRBJ1-4; 7 bases are shared with TRBD1. This CDR3 contains 17 residues. Per the germline V gene, CDR1 is SGHRS and CDR2 is YFSETQ. Trimming removed 0 bases from V and 5 bases from J; junction bases left unmatched: 10. Full variable domain (rest looked up from reference TRBV5-1 and TRBJ1-4): KAGVTQTPRYLIKTRGQQVTLSCSPISGHRSVSWYQQTPGQGLQFLFEYFSETQRNKGNFPGRFSGRQFSNSRSEMNVSTLELGDSALYLCASSLGPQGEENEKLFFGSGTQLSVL.

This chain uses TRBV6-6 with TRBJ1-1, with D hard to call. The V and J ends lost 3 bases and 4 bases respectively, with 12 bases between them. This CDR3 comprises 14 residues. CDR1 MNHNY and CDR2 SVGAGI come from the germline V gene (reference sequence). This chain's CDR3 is CASSYQTGSTEAFF. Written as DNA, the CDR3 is TGTGCCAGCAGTTATCAGACTGGGAGCACTGAAGCTTTCTTT.

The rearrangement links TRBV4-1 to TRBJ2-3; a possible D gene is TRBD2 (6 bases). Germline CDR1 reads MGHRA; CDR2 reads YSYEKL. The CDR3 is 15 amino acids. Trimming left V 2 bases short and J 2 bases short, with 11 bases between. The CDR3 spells CASSQQRAPTDTQYF. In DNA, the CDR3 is TGCGCCAGCAGCCAACAGCGGGCCCCCACAGATACGCAGTATTTT.